Here is one T cell receptor (beta chain) with its context. Its antigen is not identified. This sample stems from a study of CD8+CD57+ T cells in acquired aplastic anemia. For the study at large: DNA per sorted CD4+ or CD8+ sample ranged about 0.19 to 30 ug, averaging about 2.9 ug. Study-wide findings and caveats: Some 29 CD8+ CDR3 sequences were shared between patients and controls. CD8+ Simpson's diversity showed no significant patient-control difference.

V shed 10 bases, J shed 7 bases, and the junction held 7 bases outside the gene matches. Per germline, CDR1 SGHVS and CDR2 FQNEAQ. This CDR3 has 14 amino acids. Template material for TCR beta VDJ and CDR3 profiling consisted of genomic DNA. TCRdb recomputed calls from the reads with MiXCR, one row per CDR3 protein. Of more than 150,000 distinct CDR3 sequences in the sample, approximately 49% were seen once. The sequenced material came from sorted CD4+, CD8+, or CD8+CD57+ T cells (not recorded which) from PBMCs. The sequence derives from a human donor in good health. The J gene is TRBJ2-2, the V gene TRBV7-8, with TRBD2 matching 12 bases. DNA of the CDR3: TGTGCCACCCGGACTAGCGGGACCAACGGGGAGCTGTTTTTT. This codes for CATRTSGTNGELFF.